These T cell receptor beta chains were read from a single sample in a study of cytomegalovirus exposure and HLA in healthy donors. Sequencing used immunoSEQ multiplex PCR; TCRdb keeps in-frame clones, though not all of them. The sample has over 60,000 clones; about 69% are singletons. Sequencing was performed on PBMCs. Receptors were obtained from a woman aged 25 to 45 in good health and CMV-seronegative. CDR3s include the opening cysteine and the closing phenylalanine or tryptophan. Fields, in order: CDR3 length, V gene, J gene, CDR3 protein.

>13|TRBV28|TRBJ1-2
CASSRDRGSRYTF
>15|TRBV11-2|TRBJ2-1
CASSFRGSSYNEQFF
>14|TRBV18|TRBJ2-5
CASSQSRAQETQYF
>14|TRBV5-1|TRBJ1-1
CASRRAGVNTEAFF
>13|TRBV6-1|TRBJ1-5
CASCRANNQPQHF
>16|TRBV5-1|TRBJ2-1
CASSPGLVGSSDEQFF
>15|TRBV5-4|TRBJ2-3
CASSPMTGTTDTQYF
>15|TRBV2|TRBJ1-4
CASSEEETGGEKLFF
>15|TRBV5-6|TRBJ2-1
CASSLQRASYNEQFF
>15|TRBV7-2|TRBJ2-1
CASSSVGTVYNEQFF
>12|TRBV5-6|TRBJ2-1
CASSFDRVEQFF
>16|TRBV7-2|TRBJ1-5
CASGPSTPRSNQPQHF
>17|TRBV29-1|TRBJ2-5
CSVKTSGGSVGRETQYF
>16|TRBV4-2|TRBJ2-1
CASSPISSGSVDEQFF
>16|TRBV5-1|TRBJ2-2
CASSLQTGGETGELFF
>15|TRBV6-5|TRBJ1-5
CASSRGGLGNQPQHF
>17|TRBV9|TRBJ2-5
CASSVGRGNHFQETQYF
>15|TRBV6-6|TRBJ1-1
CASSSPKAGIREAFF
>13|TRBV11-2|TRBJ2-1
CASSKGLNNEQFF
>14|TRBV7-9|TRBJ1-6
CASSLEQYNSPLHF
>15|TRBV2|TRBJ1-3
CASSETDRGGNTIYF
>13|TRBV30|TRBJ1-1
CAWSIQGRTEAFF
>15|TRBV6-5|TRBJ2-7
CASSPQRTGVYEQYF
>15|TRBV6-1|TRBJ1-5
CASSPPLDRAQPQHF
>13|TRBV6-5|TRBJ1-6
CASSLQGNSPLHF
>15|TRBV18|TRBJ2-3
CASSPTGPPGDTQYF
>14|TRBV5-8|TRBJ2-7
CASSDRQGAYEQYF
>14|TRBV7-8|TRBJ2-3
CASSLDRGRDTQYF
>13|TRBV19|TRBJ1-1
CAAGVGMNTEAFF
>16|TRBV5-4|TRBJ2-1
CASTLGWASGRSEQFF
>13|TRBV10-2|TRBJ2-5
CASSEGGWETQYF
>14|TRBV29-1|TRBJ1-5
CSVRDSQVDQPQHF
>15|TRBV4-1|TRBJ2-3
CASSLREGRTDTQYF
>13|TRBV19|TRBJ2-2
CASTTGNTGELFF
>15|TRBV5-4|TRBJ2-7
CASSLARTGSYEQYF
>14|TRBV23-1|TRBJ2-3
CAHVGNLLTDTQYF
>15|TRBV4-1|TRBJ1-5
CASSPAGEGNQPQHF
>16|TRBV28|TRBJ2-7
CASSSGQDSIFYEQYF
>15|TRBV9|TRBJ2-3
CASSVEAGASNTQYF
>12|TRBV19|TRBJ1-6
CASSRAGSPLHF
>14|TRBV6-5|TRBJ1-1
CASSYSTGYTEAFF
>16|TRBV7-2|TRBJ2-2
CASSLEGLALTGELFF
>15|TRBV19|TRBJ2-1
CASSPGLSAYNEQFF
>16|TRBV7-2|TRBJ2-5
CASSQRRTETQETQYF
>15|TRBV5-1|TRBJ2-1
CASDPSGLAGGEQFF